The clone carrying this TCR beta chain has a handful of counts. The data were taken from a study of PD-L1 blockade in urothelial cancer. The CDR3 loop spans 15 amino acids. J lost 0 bases, V lost 5 bases, and 7 bases had no gene match. In germline, CDR1 is SNHLY, CDR2 FYNNEI. This table comes from immunoSEQ multiplex PCR, and its TCRdb copy is limited to in-frame clones, with some not included. The data hold about 82,000 clones, with roughly 82% observed a single time. This TCR was recovered from a man between 65 and 85 years old with urothelial cancer. The rearrangement uses TRBV2 and TRBJ2-7; 7 nucleotides match TRBD2. This sample comprised PBMCs, obtained around atezolizumab (anti-PD-L1) treatment. The CDR3 DNA follows: TGTGCCAGCAGTCGGAGCGGGACGTACTCCTACGAGCAGTACTTC. Translation gives CASSRSGTYSYEQYF.